This TCR beta chain derives from a study of shared clonotypes between healthy human individuals. Germline V CDR1 and CDR2: MNHEY, SMNVEV (reference sequence). CDR3 length: 18 amino acids. The junction had 9 bases not matched to a gene; V was cut back by 5 bases and J by 0 bases. Clones were sequenced by immunoSEQ multiplex PCR, and TCRdb holds only the in-frame ones, with some missing. The sample holds some 2,500,000 clones, approximately 93% seen once. This rearrangement joins TRBV27 to TRBJ2-3; 12 bases are a match to TRBD2. Material for sequencing was naive CD4+ T cells from PBMCs. This sample's subset: CD45RA+ positively selected. The receptor's source is a man younger than 35 in good health. Some clones in this sample may be carry-over from other donors' samples. CDR3 loop: CASSTPTSGGTSTDTQYF. The CDR3 DNA reads as TGTGCCAGCAGTACCCCGACTAGCGGGGGCACTAGCACAGATACGCAGTATTTT.